The source of this T cell receptor beta chain is a study of blood T cell repertoires in COVID-19. Study-wide background: Material from acute and convalescent COVID-19 was sourced from the United States, Italy and Spain.

This CDR3 has 15 amino acids. CDR1 is MGHRA, CDR2 YSYEKL, per germline. This clone was counted a single time. One end of the junction is discordant with germline, which a read error may explain. Generated by immunoSEQ multiplex PCR, the TCRdb table keeps only in-frame clones and is missing some. The data show a few hundred thousand clones, with approximately 84% seen just once and 3.4% held by the top ten. The origin of this receptor is a man aged 50-59 years who had recovered from COVID-19. Sample: PBMCs or T cells enriched from blood (not recorded which). The chain carries TRBV4-1 and TRBJ1-2; TRBD1 agrees at 7 bases. The CDR3 loop reads CASSQNEGAKYGYTF. CDR3 nucleotides: TGCGCCAGCAGCCAAAACGAGGGGGCTAAATATGGCTACACCTTC.